The 14 T cell receptor beta chains in this list originate from one sample, sequenced in a study of T cell responses to AZD1222 COVID-19 vaccine. The assay was immunoSEQ multiplex PCR, and TCRdb's table has in-frame clones only and misses some. The table records 250,000 to 300,000 clones, about 94% of them present only once. The source material was peripheral blood, sampled 28 days after the second AZD1222 dose. These receptors were taken from an adult who received the AZD1222 COVID-19 vaccine.

This clone has only one observation. The rearrangement uses TRBV28 and TRBJ2-1, with 7 bases that match TRBD1. The trim removed 4 bases at V and 3 bases at J, leaving 6 bases unmatched. The CDR3 covers 15 residues. The V gene's germline CDR1 is MDHEN and CDR2 SYDVKM. The CDR3 region is CASSYFDRVYNEQFF. The CDR3 DNA sequence: TGTGCCAGCAGTTACTTCGACAGGGTCTACAATGAGCAGTTCTTC. The full variable domain, with the rest looked up from reference TRBV28 and TRBJ2-1, is DVKVTQSSRYLVKRTGEKVFLECVQDMDHENMFWYRQDPGLGLRLIYFSYDVKMKEKGDIPEGYSVSREKKERFSLILESASTNQTSMYLCASSYFDRVYNEQFFGPGTRLTVL.

The chain couples TRBV7-3 to TRBJ2-5; D possibly uses TRBD1 or TRBD2 (6 bases each). The CDR3 loop spans 15 amino acids. Germline V gene lookup returns CDR1 SGHTA and CDR2 FQGTGA. Trimming took 2 bases from V and 5 from J, leaving 15 bases between them. The CDR3 nucleotides read TGTGCCAGCAGCTTAGGAGGGGGGCGCGGGGAGACCCAGTACTTC. It yields the protein CASSLGGGRGETQYF.

The V call is TRBV3-1 (or the pseudogene TRBV3-2), the J call TRBJ1-2; no definite D call. Trimming stripped 3 bases from V and 3 bases from J, with 5 bases between. Germline CDR1 is LGHDT and CDR2 is YNNKEL (reference sequence). This CDR3 comprises 12 residues. CDR3 protein: CASSQEDYGYTF. The CDR3 DNA reads TGTGCCAGCAGCCAGGAAGACTATGGCTACACCTTC.

V usage is TRBV5-1 and J usage is TRBJ1-4, with 12 bases fitting TRBD1. J lost 5 bases, V lost 4 bases, and 6 bases had no gene match. This CDR3 has 16 residues. Germline values: CDR1 SGHRS, CDR2 YFSETQ. DNA of the CDR3: TGCGCCAGCAGCCCGGGACAGGGGGCTTTCAATGAAAAACTGTTTTTT. This translates into CASSPGQGAFNEKLFF. Supplemented by reference TRBV5-1 and TRBJ1-4, the full variable domain reads KAGVTQTPRYLIKTRGQQVTLSCSPISGHRSVSWYQQTPGQGLQFLFEYFSETQRNKGNFPGRFSGRQFSNSRSEMNVSTLELGDSALYLCASSPGQGAFNEKLFFGSGTQLSVL.

In its sample, this clone was seen once. The chain couples TRBV3-1 (or the pseudogene TRBV3-2) to TRBJ2-4; 8 nucleotides line up with TRBD2. The CDR3 loop spans 13 amino acids. Per the germline V gene, CDR1 is LGHDT and CDR2 is YNNKEL (reference sequence). V lost 11 bases, J lost 0 bases, and 3 bases stayed unmatched. The CDR3 DNA reads TGTGCCTCGCGGGGGGCAGCCAAAAACATTCAGTACTTC. As protein: CASRGAAKNIQYF.

The chain uses TRBV5-4 and TRBJ2-7, with a possible D match to TRBD1 (7 bases). Between the trimmed V and J ends, which lost 4 bases and 0 bases, there was a span of 14 bases. Germline V CDR1 and CDR2: SGHNT, YYREEE (reference sequence). The CDR3 has 15 amino acids. The DNA of the CDR3 is TGTGCCAGCAGCCCGGAGGGGGCCACCTCCTACGAGCAGTACTTC. Translating it yields CASSPEGATSYEQYF.

V usage is TRBV15 and J usage is TRBJ2-3, with D maybe TRBD2 (5 bases). Germline V gene lookup returns CDR1 LNHNV and CDR2 YYDKDF (reference sequence). The germline V and J ends were trimmed by 8 bases and 0 bases, with 9 bases remaining between them. The length of the CDR3 is 13 residues. This CDR3 reads CATPGLSTDTQYF. The CDR3 nucleotides are TGTGCCACCCCCGGACTGAGCACAGATACGCAGTATTTT.

The chain has TRBV6-6 and TRBJ1-1, with 8 bases that match TRBD1. Germline values: CDR1 MNHNY, CDR2 SVGAGI (reference sequence). With V trimmed by 8 bases and J by 2 bases, 4 bases remained unmatched. The CDR3 loop spans 13 amino acids. CDR3 sequence: CASGDRSNTEAFF. CDR3 bases: TGTGCCAGCGGGGACAGGTCTAACACTGAAGCTTTCTTT.

This sequence joins TRBV6-5 and TRBJ1-6; 8 bases line up with TRBD1. V trimming: 2 bases; J trimming: 9 bases; junction bases outside the gene matches: 6. CDR1 and CDR2 (germline): MNHEY, SVGAGI. The CDR3 sequence is 15 residues long. The CDR3 nucleotides read TGTGCCAGCAGTTACGGACAGGGAGGGGGTTCACCCCTCCACTTT. Its protein is CASSYGQGGGSPLHF.

The chain combines TRBV5-5 with TRBJ1-2; tentative D call: TRBD1 (6 bases). The V gene lost 5 bases and the J gene lost 1 base, with 18 bases spanning the gap. Per germline, CDR1 SGHKS and CDR2 YYEKEE (reference sequence). The CDR3 has 16 amino acids. This CDR3 reads CASRGGPGAFNYGYTF. The CDR3 DNA reads as TGTGCCAGCAGGGGGGGGCCAGGGGCCTTTAACTATGGCTACACCTTC.

J is TRBJ2-7 and V is TRBV28, with TRBD1 as a possible D gene (5 bases). Germline CDR1 and CDR2: MDHEN and SYDVKM. The CDR3 runs 12 residues. V was shortened by 6 bases and J by 3 bases, with 9 bases between the two germline ends. The CDR3 DNA follows: TGTGCCAGCAGATACGACAGCTACGAGCAGTACTTC. The encoded protein is CASRYDSYEQYF. Full variable domain (remainder filled in from reference TRBV28 and TRBJ2-7): DVKVTQSSRYLVKRTGEKVFLECVQDMDHENMFWYRQDPGLGLRLIYFSYDVKMKEKGDIPEGYSVSREKKERFSLILESASTNQTSMYLCASRYDSYEQYFGPGTRLTVT.

The chain couples TRBV3-1 (or the pseudogene TRBV3-2) to TRBJ1-5; D uncertain. The length of the CDR3 is 12 residues. Deletions cut 0 bases from V and 7 bases from J, with 4 bases between. The germline CDR1 and CDR2 sequences are LGHDT and YNNKEL (reference sequence). The CDR3 is CASSQDGQPQHF. The CDR3 DNA reads as TGTGCCAGCAGCCAAGATGGGCAGCCCCAGCATTTT.

This chain joins TRBV2 and TRBJ2-7; 10 nucleotides agree with TRBD1. The CDR3 is made up of 14 amino acids. CDR1 and CDR2 from the germline V gene are SNHLY and FYNNEI. V was pared by 6 bases and J by 7 bases, with 9 bases of the junction left unmatched. Written as DNA, the CDR3 is TGTGCCAGCAGGCCGGGACAGGGGCCTTGGGAGCAGTACTTC. The encoded protein is CASRPGQGPWEQYF. The full variable domain, its missing parts supplied by reference TRBV2 and TRBJ2-7, is EPEVTQTPSHQVTQMGQEVILRCVPISNHLYFYWYRQILGQKVEFLVSFYNNEISEKSEIFDDQFSVERPDGSNFTLKIRSTKLEDSAMYFCASRPGQGPWEQYFGPGTRLTVT.

The rearrangement links TRBV5-1 to TRBJ2-2, with D perhaps assigned TRBD1 or TRBD2 (5 bases each). The CDR3 has 16 amino acids. Germline-derived CDR1 and CDR2 are SGHRS and YFSETQ. The V and J ends lost 0 bases and 6 bases respectively, with 15 bases between them. This CDR3 reads CASSLAGARAAGELFF. For the CDR3, the DNA is TGCGCCAGCAGCTTGGCCGGGGCCCGGGCGGCCGGGGAGCTGTTTTTT.